The 10 T cell receptor beta chains in this list originate from one sample, sequenced in a study of blood T cell repertoires in COVID-19. Sequencing used immunoSEQ multiplex PCR; TCRdb keeps in-frame clones, though not all of them. The sample has more than 75,000 clones, less than 85% seen once. The sample taken for sequencing was peripheral blood. All receptors come from a human donor in a cohort sampled during active COVID-19.

This clone was detected a few times. This sequence joins TRBV5-1 and TRBJ2-7; 7 bases line up with TRBD1. CDR1 and CDR2 (germline): SGHRS, YFSETQ. The CDR3 sequence is 14 residues long. Trimming cost V 3 bases and J 1 base; bases outside gene matches: 4. The CDR3 loop is CASSSGTESYEQYF. The CDR3 DNA is TGCGCCAGCAGCTCCGGGACAGAGTCCTACGAGCAGTACTTC. The complete variable domain, with remaining parts taken from reference TRBV5-1 and TRBJ2-7, reads KAGVTQTPRYLIKTRGQQVTLSCSPISGHRSVSWYQQTPGQGLQFLFEYFSETQRNKGNFPGRFSGRQFSNSRSEMNVSTLELGDSALYLCASSSGTESYEQYFGPGTRLTVT.

The CDR3 here is CASSLSRGGWGNQPQHF. The CDR3 DNA reads as TGTGCCAGCAGCCTCTCAAGGGGGGGTTGGGGCAATCAGCCCCAGCATTTT. This chain links TRBV3-1 (or the pseudogene TRBV3-2) with TRBJ1-5; tentative D call: TRBD1 (6 bases). Germline V CDR1 and CDR2: LGHDT, YNNKEL (reference sequence). V lost 4 bases, J lost 2 bases, and 18 bases lay in between. This CDR3 has 17 residues.

This rearrangement joins TRBV5-4 to TRBJ2-7, with a tentative D call TRBD2 (5 bases). The germline CDR1 and CDR2 sequences are SGHNT and YYREEE (reference sequence). CDR3 length equals 13 residues. Trimming took off 4 bases at V and 7 bases at J, with 15 bases between the two ends. As DNA, the CDR3 is TGTGCCAGCAGCGCGAGAGTTACGGGGGAGCAGTACTTC. As protein: CASSARVTGEQYF.

The sample holds a few counts of this clone. The chain recombines TRBV6-1 with TRBJ2-1; a possible D gene is TRBD1 (6 bases). Germline CDR1 reads MNHNS; CDR2 reads SASEGT. V dropped 0 bases and J dropped 4 bases, with 10 bases sitting between them. The CDR3 consists of 15 residues. As DNA, the CDR3 is TGTGCCAGCAGTGAAGCGCTAGGGGGATACAATGAGCAGTTCTTC. Encoded protein: CASSEALGGYNEQFF.

The J gene is TRBJ2-7, the V gene TRBV5-8, with TRBD1 matching over 7 bases. With V trimmed by 6 bases and J by 0 bases, 6 bases remained unmatched. The CDR3 spans 14 residues. Germline lookup yields CDR1 SGHTS and CDR2 YDEGEE. CDR3 bases: TGTGCCAGCAAAAACGGACAGGTCTCCTACGAGCAGTACTTC. Translated, it gives CASKNGQVSYEQYF.

This rearrangement joins TRBV6-6 to TRBJ1-6, with 10 nucleotides matching TRBD1. V was clipped by 6 bases and J by 7 bases; unmatched bases: 6. This CDR3 region has 15 residues. Germline CDR1 is MNHNY and CDR2 is SVGAGI (reference sequence). The CDR3 nucleotides read TGTGCCAGCAGCCAAAGGGACAGGGGCAATTCACCCCTCCACTTT. It codes for CASSQRDRGNSPLHF.

CDR3 protein: CASSKGPTSYEQYF. CDR3 DNA: TGTGCCAGCAGCAAAGGCCCCACTAGCTACGAGCAGTACTTC. This chain connects TRBV21-1 to TRBJ2-7; TRBD2, as called in the table, went unchecked against the DNA. TRBV21-1 is a recognized pseudogene. This CDR3 spans 14 amino acids.

This clone was counted only a few times. The chain is built from TRBV4-1 and TRBJ1-1, with a possible D match to TRBD1 (6 bases). V was pared by 2 bases and J by 5 bases, with 12 bases between. Germline V CDR1 and CDR2: MGHRA, YSYEKL. The CDR3 totals 14 residues. The CDR3 DNA is TGCGCCAGCAGCCAAATGGGGGCTGAAACTGAAGCTTTCTTT. Protein: CASSQMGAETEAFF.

This chain links TRBV11-2 with TRBJ2-3; TRBD1 matches at 7 bases. CDR3 length: 16 amino acids. From germline, CDR1 is SGHAT and CDR2 FQNNGV. The V and J ends lost 3 bases and 1 base, in that order; junction bases with no gene match: 7. The CDR3 DNA reads TGTGCCAGCAGCTTCAACAGGGGCGTTGGCACAGATACGCAGTATTTT. It yields the protein CASSFNRGVGTDTQYF.

This chain connects TRBV3-1 (or the pseudogene TRBV3-2) to TRBJ2-2, with D maybe TRBD2 (6 bases). The CDR3 contains 13 residues. V was cut by 1 base and J by 7 bases, with 7 bases left in between. Germline V gene sequence: CDR1 LGHDT, CDR2 YNNKEL (reference sequence). In DNA, the CDR3 is TGTGCCAGCAGCCAAGGGAGGGGCGGGGAGCTGTTTTTT. This encodes CASSQGRGGELFF.